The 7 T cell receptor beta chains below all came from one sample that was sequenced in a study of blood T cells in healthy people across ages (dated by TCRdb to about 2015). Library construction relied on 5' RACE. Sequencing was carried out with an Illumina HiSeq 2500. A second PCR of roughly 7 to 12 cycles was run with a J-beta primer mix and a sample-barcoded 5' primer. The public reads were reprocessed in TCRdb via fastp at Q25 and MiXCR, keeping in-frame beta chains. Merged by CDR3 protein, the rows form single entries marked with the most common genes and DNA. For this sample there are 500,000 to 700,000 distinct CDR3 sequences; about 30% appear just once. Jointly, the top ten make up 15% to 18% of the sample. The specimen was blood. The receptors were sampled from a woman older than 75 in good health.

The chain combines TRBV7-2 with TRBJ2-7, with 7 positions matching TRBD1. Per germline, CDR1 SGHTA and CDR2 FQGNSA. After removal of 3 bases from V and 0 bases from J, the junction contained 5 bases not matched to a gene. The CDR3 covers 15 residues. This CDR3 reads CASSFGTASSYEQYF. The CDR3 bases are TGTGCCAGCAGCTTCGGGACAGCTAGCTCCTACGAGCAGTACTTC.

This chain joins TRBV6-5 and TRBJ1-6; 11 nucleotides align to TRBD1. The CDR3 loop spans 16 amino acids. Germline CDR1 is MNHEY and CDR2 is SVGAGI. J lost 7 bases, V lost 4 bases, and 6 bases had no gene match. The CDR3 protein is CASSSRDRGENSPLHF. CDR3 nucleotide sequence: TGTGCCAGCAGTTCCCGGGACAGGGGGGAAAATTCACCCCTCCACTTT.

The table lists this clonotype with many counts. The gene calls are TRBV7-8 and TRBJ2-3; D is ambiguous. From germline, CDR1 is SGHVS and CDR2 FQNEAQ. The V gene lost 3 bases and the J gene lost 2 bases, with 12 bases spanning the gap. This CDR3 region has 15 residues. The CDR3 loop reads CASSFRSIDTDTQYF. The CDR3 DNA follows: TGTGCCAGCAGCTTTAGATCCATTGACACAGATACGCAGTATTTT.

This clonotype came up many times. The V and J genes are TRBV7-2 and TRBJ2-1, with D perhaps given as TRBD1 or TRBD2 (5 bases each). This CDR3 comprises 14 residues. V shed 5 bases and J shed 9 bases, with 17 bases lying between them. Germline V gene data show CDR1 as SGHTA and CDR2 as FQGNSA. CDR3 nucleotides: TGTGCCAGCAGCCCCCAGAGGGGTTCAAGTGAGCAGTTCTTC. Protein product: CASSPQRGSSEQFF.

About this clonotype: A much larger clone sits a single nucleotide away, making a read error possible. CDR3 coding DNA: TGTGCCAACAGCCAGTCCGGGGGCGGGGGGGCGTACGAGCAGTACTTC. Translated, it gives CANSQSGGGGAYEQYF. The J gene is TRBJ2-7, the V gene TRBV4-2, with 9 bases fitting TRBD2. Germline V gene data show CDR1 as LGHNA and CDR2 as YNFKEQ. The CDR3 spans 16 residues.

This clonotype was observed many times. The CDR3 DNA is TGCAGTGCTAGGTCATCTTATGGAGCAGGGAACAATGAGCAGTTCTTC. Encoded protein: CSARSSYGAGNNEQFF. The rearrangement joins TRBV20-1 to TRBJ2-1; TRBD1 is a possible D gene (5 bases). Germline V CDR1 and CDR2: DFQATT, SNEGSKA (reference sequence). With 3 bases removed from V and 5 bases from J, the gap between germline ends came to 20 bases. This CDR3 is 16 amino acids long.

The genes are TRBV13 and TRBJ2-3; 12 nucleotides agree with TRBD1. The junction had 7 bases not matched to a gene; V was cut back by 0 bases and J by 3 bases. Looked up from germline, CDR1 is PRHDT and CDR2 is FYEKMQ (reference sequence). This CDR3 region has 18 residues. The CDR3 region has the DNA TGTGCCAGCAGCTTAGGTTTCCGGGACAGGGGGCCGACAGATACGCAGTATTTT. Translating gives CASSLGFRDRGPTDTQYF.